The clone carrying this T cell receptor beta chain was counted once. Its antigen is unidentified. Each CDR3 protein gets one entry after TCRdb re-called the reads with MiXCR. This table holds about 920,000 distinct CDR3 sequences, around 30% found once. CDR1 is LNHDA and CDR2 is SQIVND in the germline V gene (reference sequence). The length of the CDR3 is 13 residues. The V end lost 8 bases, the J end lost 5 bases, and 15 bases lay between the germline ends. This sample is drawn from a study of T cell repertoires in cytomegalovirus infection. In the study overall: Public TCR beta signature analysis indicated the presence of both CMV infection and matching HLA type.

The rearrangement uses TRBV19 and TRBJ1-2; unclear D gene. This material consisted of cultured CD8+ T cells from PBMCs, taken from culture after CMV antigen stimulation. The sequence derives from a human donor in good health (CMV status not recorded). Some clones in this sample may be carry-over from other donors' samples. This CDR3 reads CASATVEGYGYTF. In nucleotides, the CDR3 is TGTGCCAGTGCTACAGTGGAGGGTTATGGCTACACCTTC.